The 18 T cell receptor beta chains presented below share a single source sample, sequenced in a study of identifying expanded T cells in peripheral blood. Profiling relied on immunoSEQ multiplex PCR, and the TCRdb table lists in-frame clones only, not all of them. This table has around 100,000 clones, more than 85% appearing once. Material: blood. The receptors stem from a person between 18 and 70 years old in good health.

The chain links TRBV11-1 to TRBJ2-2; D gene uncertain. Germline V lookup: CDR1 SGHAT, CDR2 FQDESV (reference sequence). The CDR3 is 12 residues long. Trimming removed 1 base from V and 6 bases from J, with 3 bases in between. CDR3 in amino acids: CASSLVPGELFF. The CDR3 DNA follows: TGTGCCAGCAGCTTAGTCCCCGGGGAGCTGTTTTTT.

The chain carries TRBV6-5 and TRBJ1-1; D unclear. The CDR3 has 13 residues. Trimming left V 6 bases short and J 0 bases short, with 8 bases between. Germline CDR1 reads MNHEY; CDR2 reads SVGAGI. In DNA form, the CDR3 reads TGTGCCAGCAGCTGGATGCTGAACACTGAAGCTTTCTTT. Its translation is CASSWMLNTEAFF.

The rearrangement links TRBV19 to TRBJ1-5; no reliable D call. Trimming pared 4 bases from V and 5 bases from J, leaving 18 bases between. Germline values: CDR1 LNHDA, CDR2 SQIVND (reference sequence). The CDR3 extends over 16 amino acids. CDR3 nucleotide sequence: TGTGCCAGTAGTAATACCTTAGTTACCTTTTATCAGCCCCAGCATTTT. Its translation is CASSNTLVTFYQPQHF.

This chain uses TRBV7-9 with TRBJ1-4, with TRBD1 matching 8 bases. The CDR3 runs to 16 residues. The J segment lost 5 bases and the V segment lost 1 base, leaving 6 bases of the junction unmatched. From germline, CDR1 is SEHNR and CDR2 FQNEAQ (reference sequence). CDR3 protein: CASSLGGQGGNEKLFF. The CDR3 DNA follows: TGTGCCAGCAGCTTAGGAGGACAGGGCGGAAATGAAAAACTGTTTTTT.

V gene TRBV7-2 combines with J gene TRBJ1-6; D gene uncertain. Looked up from germline, CDR1 is SGHTA and CDR2 is FQGNSA. The V end lost 5 bases, the J end lost 0 bases, and 17 bases lay between the germline ends. This CDR3 has 18 amino acids. The CDR3 spells CASSVRIGSGSYNSPLHF. CDR3 coding DNA: TGTGCCAGCAGCGTAAGGATTGGGTCGGGCTCCTATAATTCACCCCTCCACTTT.

This chain uses TRBV5-8 with TRBJ1-4, with D unclear. CDR3 length: 15 amino acids. Germline V CDR1 and CDR2: SGHTS, YDEGEE. The ends were cut back, 4 bases at V and 4 bases at J, with 14 bases in the middle. Here the CDR3 DNA reads TGTGCCAGCAGCCCCCGCCCCACTCGTAATGAAAAACTGTTTTTT. This gives the protein CASSPRPTRNEKLFF. Variable domain in full (rest from reference TRBV5-8 and TRBJ1-4): EAGVTQSPTHLIKTRGQQATLRCSPISGHTSVYWYQQALGLGLQFLLWYDEGEERNRGNFPPRFSGRQFPNYSSELNVNALELEDSALYLCASSPRPTRNEKLFFGSGTQLSVL.

V is TRBV27 and J is TRBJ1-6; a weak D match, TRBD1 (5 bases). This CDR3 is built from 15 residues. The ends were cut back, 5 bases at V and 5 bases at J, with 13 bases in the middle. Looked up from germline, CDR1 is MNHEY and CDR2 is SMNVEV (reference sequence). CDR3 protein: CASSAGQLNNSPLHF. CDR3 in DNA: TGTGCCAGCAGTGCCGGACAACTTAATAATTCACCCCTCCACTTT.

This rearrangement joins TRBV7-9 to TRBJ2-7, with TRBD1 matching over 8 bases. Germline V CDR1 and CDR2: SEHNR, FQNEAQ (reference sequence). The length of the CDR3 is 16 residues. The V gene end was trimmed by 1 base and the J gene end by 3 bases; junction bases not matched to a gene: 8. Written as DNA, the CDR3 is TGTGCCAGCAGCTTAGGCCCCAGGACAGGGAACTACGAGCAGTACTTC. This translates into CASSLGPRTGNYEQYF.

The CDR3 DNA is TGTGCCAGCAGCCAGGGAGCCGGGACTCTTAATCTGTACGGCCAAGAGACCCAGTACTTC. It is translated as CASSQGAGTLNLYGQETQYF. This rearrangement joins TRBV4-2 to TRBJ2-5, with D possibly TRBD2 on 6 matching bases. Germline CDR1 reads LGHNA; CDR2 reads YNFKEQ. This CDR3 has 20 residues. Trimming removed 3 bases at V and 1 base at J, with 27 bases between.

This clone is a singleton in its sample. This chain connects TRBV19 to TRBJ2-7; D gene ambiguous. V lost 0 bases to trimming and J lost 0 bases, with 9 bases between them. Germline V CDR1 and CDR2: LNHDA, SQIVND (reference sequence). The CDR3 runs to 15 residues. CDR3 nucleotide sequence: TGTGCCAGTAGTATAGACAGCACGAGCTCCTACGAGCAGTACTTC. Its protein is CASSIDSTSSYEQYF.

CDR3 amino acids: CASSEGGGTDQPQHF. Here the CDR3 DNA reads TGTGCCAGCAGTGAAGGGGGGGGGACCGATCAGCCCCAGCATTTT. V usage is TRBV25-1 and J usage is TRBJ1-5; D is perhaps TRBD1 (5 bases). CDR3 length: 15 amino acids. CDR1 and CDR2 from the germline V gene are MGHDK and SYGVNS. The V end was cut by 2 bases, the J end by 5 bases, with 13 bases between.

The V gene is TRBV6-5, the J gene TRBJ2-7; D not certain. The V and J ends lost 6 bases and 0 bases respectively, with 15 bases between them. The CDR3 sequence is 15 residues long. Germline V gene data show CDR1 as MNHEY and CDR2 as SVGAGI. DNA of the CDR3: TGTGCCAGCAGGTTGATGGGGTTAAGCTCCTACGAGCAGTACTTC. Translated, it gives CASRLMGLSSYEQYF.

V is TRBV5-4 and J is TRBJ2-1; 10 nucleotides match TRBD1. The V and J ends lost 0 bases and 9 bases, in that order; junction bases with no gene match: 6. The CDR3 totals 15 residues. Germline V gene sequence: CDR1 SGHNT, CDR2 YYREEE (reference sequence). The CDR3 DNA is TGTGCCAGCAGCTTGGGACAGGGGGCCTTCGGTGAGCAGTTCTTC. Protein product: CASSLGQGAFGEQFF.

The chain joins TRBV19 to TRBJ2-1; D may be TRBD2 (6 bases). Germline V gives CDR1 LNHDA, CDR2 SQIVND (reference sequence). V was shortened by 5 bases and J by 5 bases, with 16 bases between the two germline ends. The CDR3 consists of 15 residues. The DNA for the CDR3 is TGTGCCAGTAGTGTGACTAGTTTTCCCCACAATGAGCAGTTCTTC. It specifies CASSVTSFPHNEQFF.

The chain recombines TRBV6-1 with TRBJ1-4; 8 nucleotides align to TRBD1. The CDR3 loop spans 15 amino acids. V lost 5 bases to trimming and J lost 7 bases; unmatched junction nucleotides: 9. Germline V gene sequence: CDR1 MNHNS, CDR2 SASEGT. CDR3 bases: TGTGCCAGCAGTAGCGCCGGGACAGGAAGTGAAAAACTGTTTTTT. Protein sequence: CASSSAGTGSEKLFF.

V usage is TRBV6-6 and J usage is TRBJ2-7; D perhaps matches TRBD2 (5 bases). V was trimmed by 6 bases and J by 6 bases, leaving 21 bases between them. The CDR3 runs to 15 residues. Germline loops: CDR1 MNHNY, CDR2 SVGAGI (reference sequence). The CDR3 region has the DNA TGTGCCAGCAGCCCGGAGGTAGGACGTCGGGTCGAGCAGTACTTC. Its translation: CASSPEVGRRVEQYF.

The V call is TRBV19, the J call TRBJ2-7, with 7 bases identical to TRBD1. Germline V gives CDR1 LNHDA, CDR2 SQIVND (reference sequence). V was clipped by 6 bases and J by 2 bases; unmatched bases: 7. The CDR3 length is 14 residues. CDR3 region: CASSKQGLPYEQYF. Written as DNA, the CDR3 is TGTGCCAGTAGCAAACAGGGGTTGCCCTACGAGCAGTACTTC.

This sequence joins TRBV4-2 and TRBJ2-7; TRBD1 is a possible D gene (6 bases). V was trimmed by 5 bases and J by 5 bases, leaving 16 bases between them. The CDR3 consists of 14 residues. Germline V lookup: CDR1 LGHNA, CDR2 YNFKEQ. CDR3 nucleotides: TGTGCCAGCAGCTTGGGTCTCGACAGGAACGAGCAGTACTTC. Residues: CASSLGLDRNEQYF.